The 12 T cell receptor beta chains reported below all come from one sample, sequenced in a study of blood T cell repertoires in COVID-19 (dated by TCRdb to 2019 to 2021). The library was produced with the immunoSEQ multiplex PCR assay. Imported from immuneACCESS, the table was reduced by TCRdb to in-frame sequences with V and J called. These copies leave out some clones; in studies compared against another copy, an unresolved V gene accounts for under half, and the cause of the remainder is not known. In this sample the table shows more than 110,000 clones, roughly 80% of which occur a single time. Roughly 9% of the sample is taken by the ten largest. Material: peripheral blood. The receptors derive from a woman between 45 and 60 years old with active or convalescent COVID-19.

The rearrangement joins TRBV7-3 to TRBJ2-3; 8 bases agree with TRBD2. J gave up 5 bases and V 4 bases, and 5 bases lay outside the gene matches. Germline V gives CDR1 SGHTA, CDR2 FQGTGA. There are 14 residues in the CDR3. CDR3: CASSSGLGKDTQYF. The CDR3 coding sequence is TGTGCCAGCAGCTCGGGACTAGGAAAAGATACGCAGTATTTT.

The gene calls are TRBV5-6 and TRBJ2-1; 11 positions agree with TRBD2. There are 15 residues in the CDR3. The trim removed 0 bases at V and 10 bases at J, leaving 6 bases unmatched. Per germline, CDR1 SGHDT and CDR2 YYEEEE. Written as DNA, the CDR3 is TGTGCCAGCAGCTTGGGGACTAGCGGGTTTAGAGAGCAGTTCTTC. Translating gives CASSLGTSGFREQFF.

The chain is built from TRBV7-2 and TRBJ1-1; 8 nucleotides line up with TRBD1. V dropped 4 bases and J dropped 3; count of bases not matched to a gene: 7. Per germline, CDR1 SGHTA and CDR2 FQGNSA. This CDR3 is built from 15 residues. The chain's CDR3 is CASSSRTGGYTEAFF. The CDR3 DNA follows: TGTGCCAGCAGCTCCAGAACAGGGGGTTACACTGAAGCTTTCTTT.

This clone was seen only a few times. The V and J genes are TRBV15 and TRBJ2-7; the match to TRBD1 covers 10 bases. This CDR3 is built from 15 residues. The germline V gene encodes CDR1 LNHNV and CDR2 YYDKDF (reference sequence). V lost 5 bases, J lost 2 bases, and 6 bases stayed unmatched. The CDR3 loop reads CATSGAGQGAYEQYF. For the CDR3, the DNA is TGTGCCACCAGCGGAGCCGGACAGGGGGCCTACGAGCAGTACTTC.

A few counts support this clone. The chain combines TRBV25-1 with TRBJ2-2; D is unresolved. The V end was cut by 4 bases, the J end by 6 bases, with 12 bases between. Germline V gives CDR1 MGHDK, CDR2 SYGVNS. The CDR3 contains 14 residues. Here the CDR3 reads CASSGPDTPGELFF. The CDR3 DNA follows: TGTGCCAGCAGTGGACCAGACACCCCCGGGGAGCTGTTTTTT.

The chain couples TRBV6-2 or TRBV6-3 to TRBJ2-4; 7 bases are a match to TRBD1. The V segment lost 4 bases and the J segment 2 bases; nucleotides outside the gene matches: 14. Germline V gene sequence: CDR1 MNHEY, CDR2 SVGEGT. The CDR3 has 18 residues. CDR3 DNA sequence: TGTGCCAGCAGTTCCCCATTACTAAGACAGGGCTCCAAAAACATTCAGTACTTC. Translation gives CASSSPLLRQGSKNIQYF.

The chain combines TRBV18 with TRBJ1-2, with 10 bases identical to TRBD1. V was pared by 1 base and J by 1 base, with 3 bases of the junction left unmatched. CDR3 size: 16 residues. CDR1 is KGHSH, CDR2 LQKENI, per germline. The chain's CDR3 is CASSPLRDRGNYGYTF. The CDR3 bases are TGTGCCAGCTCACCACTCCGGGACAGGGGTAACTATGGCTACACCTTC.

This clone turned up a few times. A read error may produce the germline difference seen at one junction end. The V and J genes are TRBV27 and TRBJ1-1, with TRBD1 matching over 9 bases. Germline CDR1 and CDR2: MNHEY and SMNVEV (reference sequence). The CDR3 spans 14 residues. The DNA of the CDR3 is TGTGCCAGCATTTTACAGGGGGCGCGAACTGAAGCTTTCTTT. Its translation: CASILQGARTEAFF.

V gene TRBV5-8 combines with J gene TRBJ2-5; D not certain. Trimming pared 5 bases from V and 3 bases from J, leaving 14 bases between. Germline V gene sequence: CDR1 SGHTS, CDR2 YDEGEE. This CDR3 region has 14 residues. CDR3 loop: CASRPRLGEETQYF. CDR3 bases: TGTGCCAGCAGACCCCGGTTGGGCGAAGAGACCCAGTACTTC.

This clone appeared a single time. The gene calls are TRBV4-2 and TRBJ2-3; 13 bases align to TRBD2. This CDR3 comprises 16 residues. V lost 3 bases and J lost 4; bases outside the gene matches: 4. From germline, CDR1 is LGHNA and CDR2 YNFKEQ. The CDR3 loop reads CASSQGTSGTSDTQYF. The CDR3 DNA reads as TGTGCCAGCAGCCAGGGGACTAGCGGGACCTCAGATACGCAGTATTTT.

The V call is TRBV5-1, the J call TRBJ1-2; TRBD1 matches at 9 bases. Germline V gene lookup returns CDR1 SGHRS and CDR2 YFSETQ. V lost 5 bases, J lost 2 bases, and 7 bases stayed unmatched. The CDR3 covers 15 residues. CDR3 coding DNA: TGCGCCAGCAGGGGAGAGGGACAGGGAAACTATGGCTACACCTTC. The encoded protein is CASRGEGQGNYGYTF.

This chain joins TRBV29-1 and TRBJ2-5, with 12 nucleotides matching TRBD1. The germline gives CDR1 SQVTM, CDR2 ANQGSEA. The CDR3 is 14 residues long. The V and J ends lost 3 bases and 5 bases, in that order; junction bases with no gene match: 4. Written as DNA, the CDR3 is TGCAGCGTTGACGGGACAGGGGGCAGGGAGACCCAGTACTTC. As protein: CSVDGTGGRETQYF.